The sample holds a few counts of the clone carrying this TCR beta chain. Its antigen is still unknown. Then a second PCR, running about 6 to 11 cycles, was carried out with a sample-barcoded 5' primer and a J-beta primer mix. Via MiXCR, TCRdb re-called the 5' RACE reads, giving one row per CDR3 protein. Of fewer than 2 million distinct CDR3 sequences listed, 39% are singletons. The entry originates in a study of blood T cells in healthy people across ages. The study, taken as a whole, reports: With age, beta diversity per million T cells declined roughly linearly, significantly by approximately 41.

The germline V gene encodes CDR1 SGHTA and CDR2 FQGTGA. V dropped 1 base and J dropped 6 bases, with 10 bases sitting between them. The CDR3 runs to 13 residues. The sequence came from a human donor in good health. Source material: blood. The chain combines TRBV7-3 with TRBJ2-7; the D gene is possibly TRBD2 (6 bases). The chain's CDR3 is CASSLIAGSEQYF. The DNA of the CDR3 is TGTGCCAGCAGCTTAATCGCGGGATCCGAGCAGTACTTC.